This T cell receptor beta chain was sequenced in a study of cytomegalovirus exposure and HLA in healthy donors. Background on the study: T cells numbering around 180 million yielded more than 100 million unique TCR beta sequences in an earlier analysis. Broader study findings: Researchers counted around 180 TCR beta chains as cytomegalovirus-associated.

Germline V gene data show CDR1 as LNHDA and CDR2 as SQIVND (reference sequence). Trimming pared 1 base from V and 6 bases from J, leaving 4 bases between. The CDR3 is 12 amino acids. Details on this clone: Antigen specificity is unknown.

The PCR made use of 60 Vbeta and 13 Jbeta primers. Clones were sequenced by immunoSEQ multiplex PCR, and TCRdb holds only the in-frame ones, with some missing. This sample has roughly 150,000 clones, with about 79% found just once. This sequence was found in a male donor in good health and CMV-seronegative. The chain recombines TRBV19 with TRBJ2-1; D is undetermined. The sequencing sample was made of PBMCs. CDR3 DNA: TGTGCCAGTAGTATAGCGGGCAATGAGCAGTTCTTC. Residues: CASSIAGNEQFF.